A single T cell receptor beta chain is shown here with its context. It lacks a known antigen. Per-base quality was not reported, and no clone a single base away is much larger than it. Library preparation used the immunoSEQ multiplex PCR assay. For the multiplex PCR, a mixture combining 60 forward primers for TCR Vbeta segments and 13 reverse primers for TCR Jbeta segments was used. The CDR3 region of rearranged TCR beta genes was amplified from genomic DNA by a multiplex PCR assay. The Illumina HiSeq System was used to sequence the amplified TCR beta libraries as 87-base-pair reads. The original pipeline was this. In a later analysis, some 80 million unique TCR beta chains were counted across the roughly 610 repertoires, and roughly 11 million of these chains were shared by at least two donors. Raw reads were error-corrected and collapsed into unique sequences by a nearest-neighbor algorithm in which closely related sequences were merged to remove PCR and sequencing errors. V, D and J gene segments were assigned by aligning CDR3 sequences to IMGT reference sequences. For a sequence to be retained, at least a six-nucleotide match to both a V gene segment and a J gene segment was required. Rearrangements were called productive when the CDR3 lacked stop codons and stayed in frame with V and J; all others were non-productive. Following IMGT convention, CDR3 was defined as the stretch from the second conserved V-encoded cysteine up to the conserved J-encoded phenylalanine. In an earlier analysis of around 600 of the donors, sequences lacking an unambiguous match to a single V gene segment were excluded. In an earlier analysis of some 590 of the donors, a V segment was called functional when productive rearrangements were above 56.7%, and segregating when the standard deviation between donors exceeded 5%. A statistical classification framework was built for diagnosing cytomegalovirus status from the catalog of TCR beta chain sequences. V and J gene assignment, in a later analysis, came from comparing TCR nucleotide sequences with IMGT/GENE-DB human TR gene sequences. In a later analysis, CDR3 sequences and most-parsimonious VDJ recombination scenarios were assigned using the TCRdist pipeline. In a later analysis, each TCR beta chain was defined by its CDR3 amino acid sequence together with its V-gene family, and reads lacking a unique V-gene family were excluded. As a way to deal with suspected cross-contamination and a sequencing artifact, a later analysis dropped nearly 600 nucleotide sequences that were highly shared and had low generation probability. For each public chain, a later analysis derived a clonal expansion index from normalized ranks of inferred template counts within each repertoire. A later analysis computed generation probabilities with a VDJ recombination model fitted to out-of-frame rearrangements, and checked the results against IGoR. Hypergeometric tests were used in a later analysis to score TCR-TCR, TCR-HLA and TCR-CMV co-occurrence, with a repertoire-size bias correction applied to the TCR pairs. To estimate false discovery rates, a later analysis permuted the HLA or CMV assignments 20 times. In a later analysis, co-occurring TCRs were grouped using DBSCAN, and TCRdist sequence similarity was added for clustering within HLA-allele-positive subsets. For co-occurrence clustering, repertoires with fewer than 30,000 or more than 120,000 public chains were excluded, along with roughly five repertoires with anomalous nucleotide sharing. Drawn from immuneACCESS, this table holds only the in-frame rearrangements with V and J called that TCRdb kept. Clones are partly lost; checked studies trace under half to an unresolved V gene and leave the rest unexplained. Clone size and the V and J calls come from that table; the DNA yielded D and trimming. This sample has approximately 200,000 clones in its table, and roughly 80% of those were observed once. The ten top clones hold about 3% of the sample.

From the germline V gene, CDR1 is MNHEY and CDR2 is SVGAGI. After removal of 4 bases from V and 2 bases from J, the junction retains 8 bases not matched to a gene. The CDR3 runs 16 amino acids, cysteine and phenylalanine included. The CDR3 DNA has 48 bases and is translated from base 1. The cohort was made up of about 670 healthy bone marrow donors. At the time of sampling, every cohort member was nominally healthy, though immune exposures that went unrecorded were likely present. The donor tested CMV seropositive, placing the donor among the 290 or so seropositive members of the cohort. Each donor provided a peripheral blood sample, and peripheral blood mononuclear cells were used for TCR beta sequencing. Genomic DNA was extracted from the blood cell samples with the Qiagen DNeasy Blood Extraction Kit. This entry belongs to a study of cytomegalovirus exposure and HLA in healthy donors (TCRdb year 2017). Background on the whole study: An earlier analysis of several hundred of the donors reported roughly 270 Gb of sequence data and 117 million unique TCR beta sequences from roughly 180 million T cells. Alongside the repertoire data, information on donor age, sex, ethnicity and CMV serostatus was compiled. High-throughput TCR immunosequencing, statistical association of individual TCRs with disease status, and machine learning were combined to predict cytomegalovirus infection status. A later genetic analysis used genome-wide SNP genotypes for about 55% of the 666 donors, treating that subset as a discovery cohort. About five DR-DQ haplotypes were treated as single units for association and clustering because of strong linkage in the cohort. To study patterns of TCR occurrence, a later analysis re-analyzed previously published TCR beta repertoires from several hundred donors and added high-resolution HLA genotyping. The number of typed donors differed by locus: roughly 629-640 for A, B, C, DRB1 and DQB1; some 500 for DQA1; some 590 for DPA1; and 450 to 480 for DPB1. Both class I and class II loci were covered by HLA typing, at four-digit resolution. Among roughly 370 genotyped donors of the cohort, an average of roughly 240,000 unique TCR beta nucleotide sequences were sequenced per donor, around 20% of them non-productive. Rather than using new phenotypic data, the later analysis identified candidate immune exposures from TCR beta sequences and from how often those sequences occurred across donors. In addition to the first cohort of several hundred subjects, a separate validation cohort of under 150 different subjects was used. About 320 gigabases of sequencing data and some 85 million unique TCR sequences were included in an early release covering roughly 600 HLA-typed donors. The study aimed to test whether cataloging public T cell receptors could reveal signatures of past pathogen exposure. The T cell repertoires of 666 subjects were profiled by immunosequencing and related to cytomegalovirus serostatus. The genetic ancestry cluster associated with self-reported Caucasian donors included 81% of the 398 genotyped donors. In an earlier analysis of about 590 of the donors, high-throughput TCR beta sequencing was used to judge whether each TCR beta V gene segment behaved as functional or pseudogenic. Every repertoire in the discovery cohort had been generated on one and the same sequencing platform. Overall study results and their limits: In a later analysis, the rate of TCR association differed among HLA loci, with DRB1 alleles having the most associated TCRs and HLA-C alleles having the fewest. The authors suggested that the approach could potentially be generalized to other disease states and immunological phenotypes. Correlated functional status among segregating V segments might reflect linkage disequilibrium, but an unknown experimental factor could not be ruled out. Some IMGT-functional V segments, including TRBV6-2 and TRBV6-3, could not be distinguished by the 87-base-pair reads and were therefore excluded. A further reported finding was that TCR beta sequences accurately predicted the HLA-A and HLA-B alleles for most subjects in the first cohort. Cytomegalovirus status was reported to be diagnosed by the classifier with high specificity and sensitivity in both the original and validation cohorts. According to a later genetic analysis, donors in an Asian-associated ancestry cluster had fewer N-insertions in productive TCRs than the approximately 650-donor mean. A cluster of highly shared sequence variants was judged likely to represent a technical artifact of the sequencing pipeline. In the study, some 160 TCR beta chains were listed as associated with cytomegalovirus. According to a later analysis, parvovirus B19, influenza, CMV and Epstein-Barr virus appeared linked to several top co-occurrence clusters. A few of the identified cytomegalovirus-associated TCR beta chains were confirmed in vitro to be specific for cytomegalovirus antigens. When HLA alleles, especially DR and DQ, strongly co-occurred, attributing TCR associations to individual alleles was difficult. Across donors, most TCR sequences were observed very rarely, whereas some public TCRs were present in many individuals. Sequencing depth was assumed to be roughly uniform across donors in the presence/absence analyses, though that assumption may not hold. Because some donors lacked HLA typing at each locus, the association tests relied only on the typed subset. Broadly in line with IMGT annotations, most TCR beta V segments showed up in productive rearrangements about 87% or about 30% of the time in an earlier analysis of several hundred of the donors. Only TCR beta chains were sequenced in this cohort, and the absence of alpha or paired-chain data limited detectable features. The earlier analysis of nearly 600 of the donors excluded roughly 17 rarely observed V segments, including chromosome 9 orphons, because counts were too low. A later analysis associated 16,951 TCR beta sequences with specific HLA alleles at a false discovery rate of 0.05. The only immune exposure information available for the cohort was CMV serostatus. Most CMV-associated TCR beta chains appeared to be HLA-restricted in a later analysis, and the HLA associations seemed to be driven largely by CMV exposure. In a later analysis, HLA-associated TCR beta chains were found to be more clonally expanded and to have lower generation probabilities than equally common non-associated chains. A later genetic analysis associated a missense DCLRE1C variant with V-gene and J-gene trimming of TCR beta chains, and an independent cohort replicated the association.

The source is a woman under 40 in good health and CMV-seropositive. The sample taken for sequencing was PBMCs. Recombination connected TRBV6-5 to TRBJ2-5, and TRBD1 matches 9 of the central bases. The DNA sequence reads TGTGCCAGCAGTTCCCCGACAGGGGGTCTACAAGAGACCCAGTACTTC. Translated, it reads CASSSPTGGLQETQYF.